This TCR beta chain was sequenced in a study of blood T cells in healthy people across ages. General observations from the study: PBMC samples, being unsorted, prevented any conclusive comparison of naive and antigen-experienced cells. Long-lived and aged donors differed, with more naive CD4+ cells and higher diversity in the long-lived.

A second PCR, run for about 7 to 11 cycles, used a sample-barcoded 5' primer plus a J-beta primer mix. From the 5' RACE reads, TCRdb called clonotypes with MiXCR, one entry per CDR3 protein. The sample shows about 1 million distinct CDR3 sequences, roughly 45% of them seen only once. The germline V gene has CDR1 SGHTA and CDR2 FQGTGA. CDR3 length equals 15 residues. Between the trimmed V and J ends, which lost 2 bases and 2 bases, there was a span of 11 bases. This clonotype was seen a handful of times. Its target is not known. Each donor gave ten milliliters of peripheral blood. Sequencing input: blood. This chain uses TRBV7-3 with TRBJ2-3, with D maybe TRBD2 (6 bases). This TCR came from an older woman in good health. The DNA of the CDR3 is TGTGCCAGCAGCTTAGGGACTCGCCCCACAGATACGCAGTATTTT. Protein sequence: CASSLGTRPTDTQYF.